This entry concerns a single TCR beta chain. The antigen remains unidentified. This entry comes from a study of T cell responses to AZD1222 COVID-19 vaccine. General study points: Baseline seropositivity occurred in only six AZD1222 recipients. Repertoire sampling occurred only after the peak T cell response. The donor group comprised mostly white British people and more females; the analysis possibly underestimated clonal diversity.

This table comes from immunoSEQ multiplex PCR, and its TCRdb copy is limited to in-frame clones, with some not included. The profile covers about 140,000 clones, with around 84% appearing a single time and approximately 5% taken by the ten largest. The CDR3 totals 16 residues. Trimming took 0 bases from V and 0 from J; bases not matched to a gene: 0. Germline assignment: CDR1 MGHRA and CDR2 YSYEKL. The source was peripheral blood, collected 28 days after the second AZD1222 dose. This receptor was identified in an adult who received the AZD1222 COVID-19 vaccine. J is TRBJ2-1 and V is TRBV4-1; TRBD2 matches at 9 bases. For the CDR3, the DNA is TGCGCCAGCAGCCAAGAACTAGCGGGCTCCTACAATGAGCAGTTCTTC. It translates to CASSQELAGSYNEQFF.